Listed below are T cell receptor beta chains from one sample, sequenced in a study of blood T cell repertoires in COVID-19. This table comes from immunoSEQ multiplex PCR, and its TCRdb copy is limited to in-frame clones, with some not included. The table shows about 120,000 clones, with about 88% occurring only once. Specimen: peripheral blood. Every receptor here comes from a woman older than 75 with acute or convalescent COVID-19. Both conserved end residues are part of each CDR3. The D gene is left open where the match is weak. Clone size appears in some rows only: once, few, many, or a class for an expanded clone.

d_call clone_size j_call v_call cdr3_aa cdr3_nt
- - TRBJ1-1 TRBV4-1 CASSRSRGDTEAFF TGCGCCAGCAGCCGCTCGCGGGGAGACACTGAAGCTTTCTTT
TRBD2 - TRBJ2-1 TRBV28 CASNLAGLVYNEQFF TGTGCCAGCAATCTTGCGGGACTAGTTTACAATGAGCAGTTCTTC
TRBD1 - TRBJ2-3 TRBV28 CASSSRATGQPTDTQYF TGTGCCAGCAGTTCTCGGGCCACGGGACAGCCCACAGATACGCAGTATTTT
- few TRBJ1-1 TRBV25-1 CASRAPGGRNTEAFF TGTGCCAGCCGCGCCCCGGGGGGGAGGAACACTGAAGCTTTCTTT
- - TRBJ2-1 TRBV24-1 CATSEGGAYEQFF TGTGCCACCAGTGAAGGGGGAGCATATGAGCAGTTCTTC
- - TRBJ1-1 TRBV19 CASSLAGMLNTEAFF TGTGCCAGTAGTTTGGCAGGAATGTTGAACACTGAAGCTTTCTTT
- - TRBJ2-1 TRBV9 CASSPPAGSYNEQFF TGTGCCAGCAGCCCTCCAGCGGGCTCCTACAATGAGCAGTTCTTC
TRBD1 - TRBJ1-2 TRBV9 CASSTQTGGAGGYTF TGTGCCAGCAGCACCCAGACAGGGGGCGCAGGTGGCTACACCTTC
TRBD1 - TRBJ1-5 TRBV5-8 CASSSNFGRGFDQPQHF TGTGCCAGCAGCTCTAACTTCGGCAGGGGGTTCGATCAGCCCCAGCATTTT
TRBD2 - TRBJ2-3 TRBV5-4 CASSLGGGLARDTQYF TGTGCCAGCAGCTTGGGGGGGGGACTAGCGAGAGATACGCAGTATTTT
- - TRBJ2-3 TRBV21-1 CASPSGREPSTDTQYF TGTGCCAGCCCCAGCGGGAGGGAGCCGAGCACAGATACGCAGTATTTT
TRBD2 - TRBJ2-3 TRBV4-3 CASSQDQLASGGPTDTQYF TGCGCCAGCAGCCAAGATCAACTAGCATCGGGGGGGCCCACAGATACGCAGTATTTT
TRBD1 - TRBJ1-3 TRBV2 CASRRTGGMGNTIYF TGTGCCAGCAGAAGGACAGGGGGGATGGGAAACACCATATATTTT
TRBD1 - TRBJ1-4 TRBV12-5 CASGFTGAAGEKLFF TGTGCTAGTGGTTTCACAGGGGCGGCGGGTGAAAAACTGTTTTTT
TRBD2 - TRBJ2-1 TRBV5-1 CASSVTGTSLLEEQFF TGCGCCAGCAGCGTAACCGGGACTAGCCTATTAGAGGAGCAGTTCTTC
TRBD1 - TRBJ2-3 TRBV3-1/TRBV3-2 CASSQARIGGRTDTQYF TGTGCCAGCAGCCAAGCAAGGATAGGGGGCCGGACAGATACGCAGTATTTT
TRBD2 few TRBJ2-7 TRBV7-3 CASSPGRVGKSYEQYF TGTGCCAGCAGCCCCGGGAGGGTAGGGAAATCCTACGAGCAGTACTTC
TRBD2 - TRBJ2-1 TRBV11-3 CASSLGVGLVPYNEQFF TGTGCCAGCAGCTTAGGGGTGGGACTAGTGCCCTACAATGAGCAGTTCTTC
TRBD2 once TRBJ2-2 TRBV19 CASSPAVAGGPSLFF TGTGCCAGTAGTCCGGCGGTAGCGGGAGGGCCGTCGCTGTTTTTT
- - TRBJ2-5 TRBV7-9 CASSKSQETQYF TGTGCCAGCAGTAAGAGCCAAGAGACCCAGTACTTC
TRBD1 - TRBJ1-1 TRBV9 CASSPGQGSGNTEAFF TGTGCCAGCAGCCCCGGACAGGGGTCCGGGAACACTGAAGCTTTCTTT
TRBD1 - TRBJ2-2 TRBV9 CASSPKTGEKTGELFF TGTGCCAGCAGCCCTAAGACAGGGGAGAAGACCGGGGAGCTGTTTTTT
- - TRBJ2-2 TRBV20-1 CSASRGRLNTGELFF TGCAGTGCTAGTAGGGGAAGACTTAACACCGGGGAGCTGTTTTTT
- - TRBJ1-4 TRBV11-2 CASSRRRPGNSNEKLFF TGTGCCAGCAGCCGCCGTCGACCAGGGAATTCAAATGAAAAACTGTTTTTT
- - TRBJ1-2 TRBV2 CASSEDWGVGYTF TGTGCCAGCAGTGAAGATTGGGGGGTCGGCTACACCTTC
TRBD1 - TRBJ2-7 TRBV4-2 CASSQGVGQVYSYEQYF TGTGCCAGCAGCCAAGGTGTGGGACAGGTCTACTCCTACGAGCAGTACTTC
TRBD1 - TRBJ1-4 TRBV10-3 CAIRGQGFEKLFF TGTGCCATCAGAGGACAGGGGTTTGAAAAACTGTTTTTT
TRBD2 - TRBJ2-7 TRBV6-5 CASSYARTSGIDEQYF TGTGCCAGCAGTTACGCAAGGACTAGCGGGATAGACGAGCAGTACTTC
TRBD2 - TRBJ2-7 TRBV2 CASSEAGLGPYEQYF TGTGCCAGCAGTGAGGCGGGACTAGGGCCCTACGAGCAGTACTTC
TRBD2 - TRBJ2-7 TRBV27 CASSSLGAGEGEQYF TGTGCCAGCAGTTCCCTCGGAGCGGGAGAAGGTGAGCAGTACTTC
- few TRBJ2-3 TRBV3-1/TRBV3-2 CASSRFGSSDTQYF TGTGCCAGCAGCAGATTCGGGAGCTCTGATACGCAGTATTTT
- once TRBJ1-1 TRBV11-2 CASSRRGRGNTEAFF TGTGCCAGCAGCCGTAGGGGAAGGGGGAACACTGAAGCTTTCTTT
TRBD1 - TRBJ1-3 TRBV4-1 CASSQGGTALSGNTIYF TGCGCCAGCAGCCAAGGGGGGACAGCCCTCTCTGGAAACACCATATATTTT
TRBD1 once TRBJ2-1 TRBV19 CASSLQGAGATHNEQFF TGTGCCAGTAGTCTACAGGGGGCTGGCGCGACCCACAATGAGCAGTTCTTC
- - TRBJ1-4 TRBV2 CASTGGRLNEKLFF TGTGCCAGCACCGGGGGACGGCTTAATGAAAAACTGTTTTTT
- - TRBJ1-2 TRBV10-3 CAISGPQSGGYTF TGTGCCATCAGTGGTCCCCAGTCCGGGGGCTACACCTTC
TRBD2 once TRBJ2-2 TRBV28 CASSPGLAGGTGELFF TGTGCCAGCAGTCCGGGACTAGCGGGGGGCACCGGGGAGCTGTTTTTT
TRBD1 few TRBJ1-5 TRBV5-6 CASSLRQGANQPQHF TGTGCCAGCAGCTTGCGACAGGGGGCTAATCAGCCCCAGCATTTT
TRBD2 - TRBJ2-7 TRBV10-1 CASAQTSGGLSEQYF TGCGCCAGCGCCCAGACTAGCGGGGGTTTGTCCGAGCAGTACTTC
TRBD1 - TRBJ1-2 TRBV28 CASRRGGGGYTF TGTGCCAGCAGACGAGGGGGCGGTGGCTACACCTTC
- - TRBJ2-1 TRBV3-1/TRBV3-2 CASSQERIGEQFF TGTGCCAGCAGCCAAGAGCGGATAGGTGAGCAGTTCTTC
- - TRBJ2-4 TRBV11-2 CASSLSGGRNIQYF TGTGCCAGCAGCTTATCGGGGGGCAGAAACATTCAGTACTTC
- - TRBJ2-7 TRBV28 CASSKHIVYEQYF TGTGCCAGCAGTAAACATATCGTGTACGAGCAGTACTTC
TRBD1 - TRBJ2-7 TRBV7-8 CASSLRQGSSYEQYF TGTGCCAGCAGCTTAAGACAGGGGAGCTCCTACGAGCAGTACTTC
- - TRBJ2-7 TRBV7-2 CASSLGFAHSEQYF TGTGCCAGCAGCTTAGGGTTTGCCCACAGCGAGCAGTACTTC
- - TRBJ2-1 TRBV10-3 CATTNLAVSYNEQFF TGTGCCACCACGAATTTGGCCGTATCCTACAATGAGCAGTTCTTC
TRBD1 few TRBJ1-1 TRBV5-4 CASRRQGFDTEAFF TGTGCCAGCAGACGACAGGGATTTGACACTGAAGCTTTCTTT
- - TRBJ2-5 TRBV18 CASSLQTGRQTQYF TGTGCCAGCTCACTCCAGACAGGGAGGCAGACCCAGTACTTC
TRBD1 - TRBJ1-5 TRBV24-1 CATSDCPRGRTKCNQPQHF TGTGCCACCAGTGATTGCCCCAGGGGGCGGACCAAATGCAATCAGCCCCAGCATTTT
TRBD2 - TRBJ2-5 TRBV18 CASSPGPSGSGETQYF TGTGCCAGCTCACCGGGCCCTAGCGGGAGTGGAGAGACCCAGTACTTC
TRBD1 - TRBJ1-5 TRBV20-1 CSASPTTGRNQPQHF TGCAGTGCTAGTCCGACGACAGGGAGGAATCAGCCCCAGCATTTT
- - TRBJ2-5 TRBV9 CASSVPPEETQYF TGTGCCAGCAGCGTTCCCCCTGAAGAGACCCAGTACTTC
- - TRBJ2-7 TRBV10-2 CASYGWSGNYEQYF TGCGCCAGCTATGGTTGGTCCGGGAACTACGAGCAGTACTTC
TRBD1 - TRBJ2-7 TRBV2 CASRTDRGRYEQYF TGTGCCAGCAGAACCGACAGGGGACGGTACGAGCAGTACTTC
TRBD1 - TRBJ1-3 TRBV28 CASNPRDRVFGTGNTIYF TGTGCCAGCAATCCCCGGGACAGGGTTTTTGGAACTGGAAACACCATATATTTT
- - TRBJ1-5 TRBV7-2 CASSLEGTTNSNQPQHF TGTGCCAGCAGCTTAGAGGGGACAACTAATAGCAATCAGCCCCAGCATTTT
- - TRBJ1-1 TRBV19 CASSIRGGANTEAFF TGTGCCAGTAGTATTAGGGGAGGAGCCAACACTGAAGCTTTCTTT
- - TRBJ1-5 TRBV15 CATSTDHTADQPQHF TGTGCCACCAGCACAGATCACACAGCCGATCAGCCCCAGCATTTT
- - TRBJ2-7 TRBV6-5 CASSYGTTYEQYF TGTGCCAGCAGTTACGGAACTACCTACGAGCAGTACTTC